This T cell receptor beta chain was recorded in a study of T-cell memory formation after mild COVID-19 (dated by TCRdb to 2020 to 2022). Concerning the study at large: Most TCR sequence clusters were specific to one of the two donors. The cohort was made up of two young adult volunteers, one female and one male, who were previously healthy. Longitudinal TCRalpha and TCRbeta repertoire sequencing tracked T-cell clones expanding and contracting after mild COVID-19 in a couple of donors.

This clonotype has a handful of counts. Its antigen is currently not known. No base quality information exists; no much larger clone differs at one position. CDR3 length: 16 amino acids, cysteine to phenylalanine. Left in the record is the CDR3 DNA by itself, 48 bases read in frame from the first base. V loses 0 bases, J loses 0 bases, and the germline ends lie 13 bases apart. The germline V gene provides CDR1 SGHRS and CDR2 YFSETQ. The instrument was an Illumina NovaSeq 6000. Using 5'RACE with constant-segment primers, TCRalpha and TCRbeta cDNA libraries were constructed, with sample barcodes and unique molecular identifiers added in the process. RNA was extracted from every sample with Trizol reagent. The libraries were amplified in two PCR steps, and the second step added a second sample barcode and Illumina TruSeq adapters. The libraries were sequenced on an Illumina NovaSeq using 2 x 150 bp paired-end reads. As for the original processing: The reads were demultiplexed and collapsed into UMI-guided consensus sequences using migec v1.2.7. With mixcr v2.1.11, UMI consensuses were aligned to TRA and TRB V and J templates and assembled into clonotypes. A clonotype was counted as expanded or contracted only if both edgeR and NoisET called the change significant, with noise models trained on biological replicates. For edgeR calls, the thresholds were a false discovery rate-adjusted p below 0.01 and a log2 fold-change of 1. As an exploratory analysis of dynamics, PCA with hierarchical clustering was applied to max-normalized trajectories of the 1000 most abundant clonotypes. Separately sequenced CD4+ and CD8+ repertoires were used to assign a CD4 or CD8 phenotype to each responding clone. The raw public data were reprocessed by TCRdb itself: fastp quality trimming at Q25, MiXCR clonotype calling, in-frame beta chains only. One record per CDR3 amino acid sequence lists the most common genes and DNA. TCRdb's processing, not the authors', yielded these V and J calls. The sample has about 140,000 distinct CDR3 sequences on record, more than 13% of them singletons. The ten top clones hold 25% to 30% of the sample.

Ficoll-Paque density gradient centrifugation was used to isolate PBMCs. The full study reports these points: Some responding clones were detected in pre-infection memory, which suggested that pre-existing cross-reactive memory T cells had joined the SARS-CoV-2 response. From day 15 to 85, contracting clones showed balanced CD4/CD8 phenotypes, whereas a second wave of clones that expanded from day 15 to 37 leaned towards CD4+. Only two mild cases were covered by the study, and larger cohorts that include severe cases with pre-infection samples were considered necessary. SARS-CoV-2 specificity was not confirmed for the second-wave clones peaking on day 37. Contracting CD4+ clones were located mainly in the CM and EM memory subsets, whereas CD8+ clones were found to be enriched in EMRA.

The sequenced material came from PBMCs or a T cell subset sorted from them (not recorded which). The rearrangement joined TRBV5-1 to TRBJ2-7; the D gene is perhaps TRBD1 or TRBD2, each of them matching over 5 bases. This sequence was found in an adult woman who had mild COVID-19 (a few samples of this study predate the infection). The sample titles of this study are shuffled in the database, so cell type and time point are left out; the donor was told from shared clones. The CDR3 corresponds to CASSLVAGTPSYEQYF. The sequenced DNA is TGCGCCAGCAGCTTGGTGGCTGGGACCCCCTCCTACGAGCAGTACTTC.